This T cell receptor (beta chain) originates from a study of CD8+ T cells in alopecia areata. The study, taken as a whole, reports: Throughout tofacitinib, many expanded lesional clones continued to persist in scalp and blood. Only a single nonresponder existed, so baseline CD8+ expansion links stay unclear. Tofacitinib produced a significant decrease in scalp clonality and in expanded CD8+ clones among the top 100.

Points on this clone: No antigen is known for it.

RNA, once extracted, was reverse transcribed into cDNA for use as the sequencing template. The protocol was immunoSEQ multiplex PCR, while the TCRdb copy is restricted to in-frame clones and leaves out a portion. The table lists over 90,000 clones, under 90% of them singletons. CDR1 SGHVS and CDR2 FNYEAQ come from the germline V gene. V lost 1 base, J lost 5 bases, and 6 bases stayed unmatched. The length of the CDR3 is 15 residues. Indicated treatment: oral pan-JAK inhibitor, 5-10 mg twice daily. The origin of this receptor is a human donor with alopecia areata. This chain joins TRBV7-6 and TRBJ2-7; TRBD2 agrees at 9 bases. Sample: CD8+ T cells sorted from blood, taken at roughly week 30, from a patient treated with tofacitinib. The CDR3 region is CASSLDSGGHNEQYF. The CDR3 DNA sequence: TGTGCCAGCAGCTTAGACAGCGGGGGGCACAACGAGCAGTACTTC.